This entry describes one T cell receptor (beta chain). The antigen is undetermined. The entry originates in a study of beta chain features in type 1 diabetes. Study-wide results and caveats: Any HLA type influence on TCRB rearrangement was left unresolved here. There was a moderate but significant shortening of TCRB CDR3s in all four CD4+ subsets of Type 1 diabetes patients. Individuals with type 1 diabetes displayed fewer insertions and more deletions at VDJ junctions.

The isolated RNA, all of it, was reverse transcribed, so expressed TCRB transcripts were what got sequenced. Libraries were prepared by immunoSEQ multiplex PCR; TCRdb keeps only in-frame clonotypes and omits some of them. The sample carries roughly 340,000 clones, 10% to 15% recorded once. Sequenced: naive CD4+ T cells from blood. This receptor was identified in a woman between 18 and 29 years old with type 1 diabetes.

The chain's CDR3 is CASSLRVLADYNEQFF. In nucleotides, the CDR3 is TGTGCCAGCAGCCTCAGGGTCCTAGCGGACTACAATGAGCAGTTCTTC. The rearrangement joins TRBV7-2 to TRBJ2-1, with 7 bases lining up with TRBD2. Germline V gene sequence: CDR1 SGHTA, CDR2 FQGNSA. With 5 bases clipped from V and 3 bases from J, the junction kept 10 bases outside the gene matches. The CDR3 spans 16 residues.